The 6 T cell receptor beta chains below all came from one sample that was sequenced in a study of shared clonotypes between healthy human individuals. The protocol was immunoSEQ multiplex PCR, while the TCRdb copy is restricted to in-frame clones and leaves out a portion. The sample holds about 660,000 clones, approximately 79% seen once. Sequencing was carried out using memory CD4+ T cells sorted from blood. Subset of the sample: CD45RA-negative fraction. All receptors derive from a young woman in good health.

The genes are TRBV7-9 and TRBJ2-3; TRBD1 matches 7 bases. CDR1 is SEHNR and CDR2 is FQNEAQ in the germline V gene (reference sequence). CDR3 length: 13 amino acids. The V segment lost 8 bases and the J segment 3 bases; nucleotides outside the gene matches: 5. CDR3: CASDRVWTDTQYF. In nucleotides, the CDR3 is TGTGCCAGCGACAGGGTATGGACAGATACGCAGTATTTT. Full variable domain (rest looked up from reference TRBV7-9 and TRBJ2-3): DTGVSQNPRHKITKRGQNVTFRCDPISEHNRLYWYRQTLGQGPEFLTYFQNEAQLEKSRLLSDRFSAERPKGSFSTLEIQRTEQGDSAMYLCASDRVWTDTQYFGPGTRLTVL.

This chain uses TRBV30 with TRBJ2-7, with D tentatively TRBD1 (5 bases). Germline values: CDR1 GTSNPN, CDR2 SVGIG (reference sequence). Trimming pared 1 base from V and 0 bases from J, leaving 10 bases between. This CDR3 comprises 14 residues. The CDR3 sequence: CAWSGQGGSYEQYF. The CDR3 region has the DNA TGTGCCTGGAGTGGGCAGGGCGGCTCCTACGAGCAGTACTTC.

This clone has only a few counts. The chain links TRBV18 to TRBJ2-4; D may be TRBD2 (6 bases). Trimming stripped 1 base from V and 8 bases from J, with 9 bases between. Germline lookup yields CDR1 KGHSH and CDR2 LQKENI. This CDR3 comprises 13 residues. The CDR3 DNA is TGTGCCAGCTCACCACGGAGGGAGGACATTCAGTACTTC. This gives the protein CASSPRREDIQYF. Filled out from reference TRBV18 and TRBJ2-4, the complete variable domain reads NAGVMQNPRHLVRRRGQEARLRCSPMKGHSHVYWYRQLPEEGLKFMVYLQKENIIDESGMPKERFSAEFPKEGPSILRIQQVVRGDSAAYFCASSPRREDIQYFGAGTRLSVL.

The chain carries TRBV10-1 and TRBJ1-5, with a possible D match to TRBD1 (5 bases). CDR3 length: 13 residues. In germline, CDR1 is WNHNN, CDR2 SYGVQD (reference sequence). V lost 5 bases to trimming and J lost 9 bases, with 14 bases between them. The CDR3 nucleotides read TGCGCCAGCAGTCGGGGGGTGATGGGGCCCCAGCATTTT. Translation gives CASSRGVMGPQHF.

On this clone itself: Other DNA sequences within the sample encode an identical CDR3. The V call is TRBV28, the J call TRBJ2-3; no reliable D call. Trimming removed 5 bases at V and 6 bases at J, with 9 bases between. From germline, CDR1 is MDHEN and CDR2 SYDVKM. The CDR3 extends over 12 amino acids. This chain's CDR3 is CASSLLSDTQYF. CDR3 in DNA: TGTGCCAGCAGTCTACTTAGTGATACGCAGTATTTT.

The chain combines TRBV27 with TRBJ2-7; 7 bases fit TRBD2. Germline V gene data show CDR1 as MNHEY and CDR2 as SMNVEV (reference sequence). The CDR3 has 15 amino acids. Trimming at V came to 5 bases and at J to 8 bases, leaving 15 bases not matched to a gene. CDR3 in DNA: TGTGCCAGCAGTCAATGGGGGGAGGGATTTACGAAGCAGTACTTC. Its protein product is CASSQWGEGFTKQYF.